The 29 T cell receptor beta chains given below trace back to one sample, sequenced in a study of cytomegalovirus exposure and HLA in healthy donors. The PCR made use of 60 Vbeta and 13 Jbeta primers. Using immunoSEQ multiplex PCR, the repertoire was profiled, and TCRdb retains in-frame clones only, with some absent. The sample shows 88,000 or so clones, 62% of them seen only once. The sample taken for sequencing was PBMCs. The receptors were gathered from a male donor in good health and CMV-seropositive.

The chain recombines TRBV29-1 with TRBJ1-2, with 8 bases that match TRBD1. CDR1 SQVTM and CDR2 ANQGSEA come from the germline V gene. The CDR3 is made up of 15 amino acids. The V segment lost 3 bases and the J segment 2 bases; nucleotides outside the gene matches: 8. Here the CDR3 DNA reads TGCAGCGTTGACCACTCGACAGGGGAGAACTATGGCTACACCTTC. It is translated as CSVDHSTGENYGYTF.

V usage is TRBV5-5 and J usage is TRBJ1-4, with no clear D. CDR3 size: 15 residues. Germline V gene lookup returns CDR1 SGHKS and CDR2 YYEKEE (reference sequence). Trimming stripped 0 bases from V and 8 bases from J, with 14 bases between. CDR3 sequence: CASSLVSAGGEKLFF. For the CDR3, the DNA is TGTGCCAGCAGCTTGGTATCGGCAGGAGGAGAAAAACTGTTTTTT.

J is TRBJ2-5 and V is TRBV28, with 10 bases aligning to TRBD2. The DNA matches TRBJ2-7 better at its end, which makes the J call doubtful. This CDR3 is built from 15 residues. CDR1 is MDHEN, CDR2 SYDVKM, per germline. This CDR3 is CASSLLSGRAYEQYF. CDR3 DNA: TGTGCCAGCAGTTTGTTAAGCGGGAGGGCTTACGAGCAGTACTTC.

This clone was picked up a small number of times. The chain uses TRBV15 and TRBJ2-5; D unresolved. With 0 bases removed from V and 1 base from J, the gap between germline ends came to 6 bases. Germline V gene data show CDR1 as LNHNV and CDR2 as YYDKDF (reference sequence). The CDR3 extends over 14 amino acids. This CDR3 reads CATSRESTQETQYF. The CDR3 nucleotides read TGTGCCACCAGCAGAGAGAGTACCCAAGAGACCCAGTACTTC.

This clone was found a few times. The chain combines TRBV15 with TRBJ2-7; D perhaps matches TRBD1 (5 bases). Germline CDR1 is LNHNV and CDR2 is YYDKDF (reference sequence). Trimming took off 1 base at V and 4 bases at J, with 17 bases between the two ends. This CDR3 contains 16 residues. CDR3 in DNA: TGTGCCACCAGCAGAGGCATGCAGGGCCCTTTATACGAGCAGTACTTC. It is translated as CATSRGMQGPLYEQYF.

The gene calls are TRBV20-1 and TRBJ1-4; D not certain. Germline lookup yields CDR1 DFQATT and CDR2 SNEGSKA (reference sequence). The CDR3 has 11 amino acids. V dropped 3 bases and J dropped 7 bases, with 6 bases sitting between them. The CDR3 coding sequence is TGCAGTGCTAGGCAGATTGAAAAACTGTTTTTT. Translating gives CSARQIEKLFF.

This clone has only one observation. V gene TRBV10-1 combines with J gene TRBJ2-3; 7 positions match TRBD2. Per the germline V gene, CDR1 is WNHNN and CDR2 is SYGVQD (reference sequence). Trimming removed 6 bases from V and 2 bases from J; junction bases left unmatched: 14. This CDR3 has 17 residues. The CDR3 DNA follows: TGCGCCAGCAGCCTCAAAGCTCGGACTAGATCCACAGATACGCAGTATTTT. This encodes CASSLKARTRSTDTQYF.

The CDR3 reads CAWSPGSPYEQYF. The CDR3, as DNA: TGTGCCTGGAGTCCCGGGTCCCCCTACGAGCAGTACTTC. The chain joins TRBV30 to TRBJ2-7; unclear D gene. The V gene lost 2 bases and the J gene lost 2 bases, with 10 bases spanning the gap. The CDR3 is 13 amino acids. In germline, CDR1 is GTSNPN, CDR2 SVGIG (reference sequence).

The chain combines TRBV7-9 with TRBJ2-1; D might be TRBD2 (5 bases). The CDR3 sequence is 14 residues long. CDR1 is SEHNR and CDR2 is FQNEAQ in the germline V gene (reference sequence). Deletions cut 2 bases from V and 8 bases from J, with 13 bases between. CDR3: CASSLRGRSHEQFF. The CDR3 bases are TGTGCCAGCAGCTTAAGAGGGAGAAGCCATGAGCAGTTCTTC.

V gene TRBV20-1 combines with J gene TRBJ2-1; tentative D call: TRBD2 (5 bases). The V and J ends lost 3 bases and 10 bases respectively, with 10 bases between them. The germline gives CDR1 DFQATT, CDR2 SNEGSKA (reference sequence). CDR3 length equals 11 residues. The CDR3 spells CSARRAGEQFF. In DNA, the CDR3 is TGCAGTGCTAGGCGGGCGGGCGAGCAGTTCTTC.

V is TRBV25-1 and J is TRBJ2-1, with TRBD2 matching 15 bases. Germline CDR1 reads MGHDK; CDR2 reads SYGVNS. Unmatched junction bases numbered 11, after V lost 5 bases and J lost 9 bases. The CDR3 runs 17 residues. In nucleotides, the CDR3 is TGTGCCAGCAGTCCTCCTGGACTAGCGGGAGGGGTAGGTGAGCAGTTCTTC. Translated, it gives CASSPPGLAGGVGEQFF.

The DNA for the CDR3 is TGTGCCAGCAGTAAGCCTGCCCGCACAGATACGCAGTATTTT. Residues: CASSKPARTDTQYF. The chain joins TRBV28 to TRBJ2-3; no reliable D call. The CDR3 length is 14 residues. Trimming took 5 bases from V and 1 from J, leaving 10 bases between them. The germline gives CDR1 MDHEN, CDR2 SYDVKM.

This clone was found many times. This chain links TRBV6-1 with TRBJ1-6; TRBD1 matches 11 bases. This CDR3 comprises 16 residues. Unmatched junction bases numbered 6, after V lost 3 bases and J lost 8 bases. Germline CDR1 and CDR2: MNHNS and SASEGT. The CDR3 DNA follows: TGTGCCAGCAGTGATTCCTGGACAGGGGGCCATTCACCCCTCCACTTT. Translation gives CASSDSWTGGHSPLHF.

This clone was seen a few times. Mismatch with germline at one junction end may stem from a read error. V and J are TRBV14 and TRBJ2-1; D ambiguous. Per the germline V gene, CDR1 is SGHDN and CDR2 is FVKESK. The CDR3 runs to 11 residues. CDR3 protein: CASSQVNGLVF. The CDR3 nucleotides are TGTGCCAGCAGCCAAGTAAACGGCCTAGTCTTC.

The chain employs TRBV11-2 and TRBJ2-1; 9 bases map to TRBD1. The CDR3 sequence is 15 residues long. The germline V gene encodes CDR1 SGHAT and CDR2 FQNNGV. V was clipped by 3 bases and J by 5 bases; unmatched bases: 5. CDR3 protein: CASSLDRGLNNEQFF. CDR3 nucleotide sequence: TGTGCCAGCAGCTTGGACAGGGGCCTTAACAATGAGCAGTTCTTC. The variable domain in full, completed from reference TRBV11-2 and TRBJ2-1, reads EAGVAQSPRYKIIEKRQSVAFWCNPISGHATLYWYQQILGQGPKLLIQFQNNGVVDDSQLPKDRFSAERLKGVDSTLKIQPAKLEDSAVYLCASSLDRGLNNEQFFGPGTRLTVL.

This clone appeared once. This chain links TRBV5-6 with TRBJ1-1, with D perhaps matching TRBD1 (6 bases). The V gene lost 1 base and the J gene lost 6 bases, with 10 bases spanning the gap. From germline, CDR1 is SGHDT and CDR2 YYEEEE. There are 13 residues in the CDR3. The CDR3 is CASSLPDRPEAFF. The CDR3 nucleotides are TGTGCCAGCAGCTTGCCGGACAGACCTGAAGCTTTCTTT.

This clone occurred a few times. CDR3 in amino acids: CAISESTRRDTEAFF. Written as DNA, the CDR3 is TGTGCCATCAGTGAGTCGACGCGGAGGGACACTGAAGCTTTCTTT. The chain is built from TRBV10-3 and TRBJ1-1; D remains unclear. The V and J ends lost 0 bases and 3 bases respectively, with 11 bases between them. CDR3 length equals 15 residues. CDR1 is ENHRY, CDR2 SYGVKD, per germline.

A few counts support this clone. The chain carries TRBV19 and TRBJ1-1, with TRBD1 identical over 8 bases. V trimming: 6 bases; J trimming: 5 bases; junction bases outside the gene matches: 5. The CDR3 is 13 residues long. CDR1 is LNHDA and CDR2 is SQIVND in the germline V gene (reference sequence). CDR3 residues: CASSSRTGTEAFF. The DNA for the CDR3 is TGTGCCAGTAGCTCCCGGACAGGGACTGAAGCTTTCTTT.

By frequency in the sample, this clone is medium-sized. V is TRBV7-2 and J is TRBJ2-7, with D perhaps TRBD2 (5 bases). Trimming took 0 bases from V and 6 from J, leaving 9 bases between them. Germline V gene sequence: CDR1 SGHTA, CDR2 FQGNSA. The CDR3 consists of 13 residues. The DNA for the CDR3 is TGTGCCAGCAGCTTAGCGGGGAGCGGCGAGCAGTACTTC. It is translated as CASSLAGSGEQYF.

This clone was seen only a few times. This sequence joins TRBV6-1 and TRBJ1-1; D is perhaps TRBD1 (5 bases). V gave up 6 bases and J gave up 5 bases, with 16 bases separating them. Germline V gives CDR1 MNHNS, CDR2 SASEGT. The CDR3 is 14 amino acids. CDR3 region: CASRHGRARTEAFF. The DNA for the CDR3 is TGTGCCAGCAGGCATGGCAGGGCTCGTACTGAAGCTTTCTTT.

This clone came up a few times. The chain couples TRBV29-1 to TRBJ2-5; D is perhaps TRBD2 (6 bases). V gave up 3 bases and J gave up 2 bases, with 10 bases separating them. This CDR3 spans 13 amino acids. The germline CDR1 and CDR2 sequences are SQVTM and ANQGSEA. The CDR3: CSVDGAGQETQYF. The CDR3 DNA reads as TGCAGCGTTGATGGGGCGGGGCAAGAGACCCAGTACTTC.

This clone has a handful of counts. The CDR3 here is CASSLVMGSSYEQYF. The CDR3 nucleotides read TGCGCCAGCAGCTTGGTTATGGGGAGTTCCTACGAGCAGTACTTC. V is TRBV5-1 and J is TRBJ2-7; possibly TRBD2 for D (5 bases). Germline V gene lookup returns CDR1 SGHRS and CDR2 YFSETQ. The CDR3 is 15 amino acids. Deletions cut 0 bases from V and 1 base from J, with 11 bases between.

The chain has TRBV5-6 and TRBJ2-5; weak D call: TRBD2 (6 bases). The CDR3 length is 15 residues. V shed 1 base and J shed 3 bases, with 13 bases lying between them. Per the germline V gene, CDR1 is SGHDT and CDR2 is YYEEEE. The CDR3 region has the DNA TGTGCCAGCAGCTTGAGGGCTAGCGCAGAAGAGACCCAGTACTTC. Residues: CASSLRASAEETQYF.

The table lists this clone with a few counts. The chain combines TRBV29-1 with TRBJ2-2; 10 bases are shared with TRBD1. V was clipped by 3 bases and J by 5 bases; unmatched bases: 6. The germline CDR1 and CDR2 sequences are SQVTM and ANQGSEA. This CDR3 is 15 amino acids long. CDR3 DNA sequence: TGCAGCGTTGATCTTATGGACAGGGGGACCGGGGAGCTGTTTTTT. Residues: CSVDLMDRGTGELFF.

The chain carries TRBV7-9 and TRBJ2-2, with D maybe TRBD2 (6 bases). Germline V gives CDR1 SEHNR, CDR2 FQNEAQ (reference sequence). V was cut by 2 bases and J by 0 bases, with 10 bases left in between. This CDR3 region has 16 residues. The CDR3 coding sequence is TGTGCCAGCAGCTTATTCGGGAGCCCGAACACCGGGGAGCTGTTTTTT. Amino acids: CASSLFGSPNTGELFF.

The table lists this clone with a count of one. V gene TRBV12-5 combines with J gene TRBJ2-5; TRBD1 aligns across 9 bases. V was clipped by 2 bases and J by 5 bases; unmatched bases: 6. The CDR3 runs to 15 residues. CDR1 and CDR2 (germline): LGHNT, FRNRAP. The CDR3 region is CASGLRTGASETQYF. CDR3 coding DNA: TGTGCTAGTGGTTTGCGGACAGGGGCTTCGGAGACCCAGTACTTC. Combining the CDR3 with reference TRBV12-5 and TRBJ2-5 gives the whole variable domain DARVTQTPRHKVTEMGQEVTMRCQPILGHNTVFWYRQTMMQGLELLAYFRNRAPLDDSGMPKDRFSAEMPDATLATLKIQPSEPRDSAVYFCASGLRTGASETQYFGPGTRLLVL.

This clone occurred once. The chain joins TRBV2 to TRBJ1-1; D call uncertain. V was clipped by 10 bases and J by 0 bases, with 15 bases between them. Germline V gene data show CDR1 as SNHLY and CDR2 as FYNNEI. The CDR3 extends over 14 amino acids. The DNA for the CDR3 is TGTGCCACCTCAAGGGAGGAACTGAACACTGAAGCTTTCTTT. Translated, it gives CATSREELNTEAFF.

There are a few counts of this clone. The rearrangement uses TRBV28 and TRBJ2-7; D is perhaps TRBD1 (5 bases). Germline lookup yields CDR1 MDHEN and CDR2 SYDVKM. Deletions cut 6 bases from V and 4 bases from J, with 19 bases between. The CDR3 has 15 amino acids. CDR3: CASRGVYNGKYEQYF. CDR3 in DNA: TGTGCCAGCAGAGGGGTGTACAACGGTAAATACGAGCAGTACTTC.

This chain joins TRBV19 and TRBJ1-3; tentative D call: TRBD1 (5 bases). CDR1 LNHDA and CDR2 SQIVND come from the germline V gene (reference sequence). Trimming took 5 bases from V and 0 from J, leaving 5 bases between them. The CDR3 length is 13 residues. The CDR3 spells CASSDSSGNTIYF. CDR3 bases: TGTGCCAGTAGTGACAGCTCTGGAAACACCATATATTTT.